The 21 T cell receptor beta chains reported below all come from one sample, sequenced in a study of CXCR3-negative and CXCR3-positive naive CD8 T cells. The libraries of TRB cDNA were prepared using 5' RACE with UMI labels. From its re-call of the 5' RACE reads, TCRdb lists each CDR3 protein once, without DNA. This listing includes 100,000 to 150,000 distinct CDR3 sequences. Sample: naive CXCR3- CD8+ T cells from blood. Stated subset: CD45RO-CCR7+CD27+CD95- naive CD8+ T cells lacking CXCR3 (TNR3-). These receptor sequences come from a human donor in good health. Some clones in this sample may be carry-over from other donors' samples.

The chain joins TRBV12-5 to TRBJ2-1. The germline V gene has CDR1 LGHNT and CDR2 FRNRAP. The length of the CDR3 is 14 residues. CDR3 sequence reads: CASGLNNPYNEQFF.

This chain connects TRBV19 to TRBJ1-5. The CDR3 length is 13 residues. Germline V gives CDR1 LNHDA, CDR2 SQIVND (reference sequence). The CDR3 reads CASSIQENQPQHF.

The chain has TRBV7-8 and TRBJ2-7; TCRdb picks TRBD2, but there is no DNA to check that call. CDR3 length equals 16 residues. Germline CDR1 SGHVS, CDR2 FQNEAQ. CDR3 amino acids: CASSLGGPDSHYEQYF. Full variable domain (missing parts from reference TRBV7-8 and TRBJ2-7): GAGVSQSPRYKVAKRGQDVALRCDPISGHVSLFWYQQALGQGPEFLTYFQNEAQLDKSGLPSDRFFAERPEGSVSTLKIQRTQQEDSAVYLCASSLGGPDSHYEQYFGPGTRLTVT.

The chain has TRBV29-1 and TRBJ2-1; TCRdb outputs TRBD1, but without DNA this stays unchecked. The CDR3 consists of 13 residues. From germline, CDR1 is SQVTM and CDR2 ANQGSEA. The CDR3 sequence: CSVELGGYGEQFF.

CDR3 amino acids: CSVETAGGQETQYF. This chain joins TRBV29-1 and TRBJ2-5; TCRdb reports TRBD2, a call that lacks DNA to check it against. This CDR3 region has 14 residues. In germline, CDR1 is SQVTM, CDR2 ANQGSEA.

V gene TRBV9 combines with J gene TRBJ2-1; there is no DNA to check the TCRdb D call of TRBD1. This CDR3 region has 14 residues. Germline loops: CDR1 SGDLS, CDR2 YYNGEE. The CDR3 protein is CASSPGTEINEQFF.

The V and J genes are TRBV10-2 and TRBJ2-1; TCRdb's D gene call, TRBD2, goes unchecked for lack of DNA. There are 14 residues in the CDR3. Germline CDR1 is WSHSY and CDR2 is SAAADI. The CDR3 spells CASSGSRGLNEQFF.

This chain uses TRBV2 with TRBJ2-6; as DNA is missing, the TRBD1 call by TCRdb cannot be tested. Germline V gene data show CDR1 as SNHLY and CDR2 as FYNNEI. CDR3 length equals 18 residues. The CDR3 loop is CASSSTGTGGSGANVLTF.

V usage is TRBV9 and J usage is TRBJ2-3. This CDR3 has 14 residues. Germline V gene data show CDR1 as SGDLS and CDR2 as YYNGEE. CDR3 protein: CASSVADYTDTQYF.

CDR3 in amino acids: CASSLAPQTYNEQFF. J is TRBJ2-1 and V is TRBV12-3 or TRBV12-4. The CDR3 sequence is 15 residues long.

The J gene is TRBJ2-2, the V gene TRBV9; the TRBD2 assignment by TCRdb is unverifiable without DNA. The CDR3 has 17 amino acids. Germline V gives CDR1 SGDLS, CDR2 YYNGEE. The CDR3 is CASSGGTSGENTGELFF.

V is TRBV28 and J is TRBJ2-3; TCRdb lists TRBD1, though no DNA is available to test this call. Germline assignment: CDR1 MDHEN and CDR2 SYDVKM. This CDR3 comprises 16 residues. CDR3: CASSWGGERLTDTQYF.

This chain's CDR3 is CASSSGNYEQYF. V gene TRBV12-3 or TRBV12-4 combines with J gene TRBJ2-7; as DNA is missing, the TRBD1 call by TCRdb cannot be tested. This CDR3 region has 12 residues.

The chain combines TRBV15 with TRBJ2-5; TCRdb returns TRBD1, unconfirmable since there is no DNA. CDR3 size: 14 residues. The germline V gene encodes CDR1 LNHNV and CDR2 YYDKDF (reference sequence). The CDR3 is CATSGGVPKETQYF.

CDR3 amino acids: CASSSPPGQSYNEQFF. V gene TRBV27 combines with J gene TRBJ2-1; absent DNA, TCRdb's TRBD1 call cannot be checked. The CDR3 is 16 residues long. Per the germline V gene, CDR1 is MNHEY and CDR2 is SMNVEV (reference sequence).

The V gene is TRBV7-9, the J gene TRBJ2-1. Germline CDR1 is SEHNR and CDR2 is FQNEAQ (reference sequence). The CDR3 has 11 amino acids. The CDR3 sequence is CASSFGHEQFF.

The chain couples TRBV28 to TRBJ1-5. CDR3 length: 13 amino acids. The germline V gene has CDR1 MDHEN and CDR2 SYDVKM. CDR3 sequence reads: CASSLAGYQPQHF.

The chain has TRBV29-1 and TRBJ2-2; TCRdb names TRBD1, which stays unverified in the absence of DNA. The germline gives CDR1 SQVTM, CDR2 ANQGSEA. The CDR3 length is 14 residues. CDR3: CSVETGSFAGELFF.

V gene TRBV9 combines with J gene TRBJ2-2. CDR3 length equals 12 residues. Germline loops: CDR1 SGDLS, CDR2 YYNGEE. The CDR3 protein is CASSVVPGELFF.

The CDR3 sequence: CASSPLASGRERGVNEQFF. The J gene is TRBJ2-1, the V gene TRBV4-1; TCRdb outputs TRBD2, but without DNA this stays unchecked. Germline CDR1 is MGHRA and CDR2 is YSYEKL. The CDR3 has 19 amino acids.

This chain connects TRBV29-1 to TRBJ2-5; the D call of TRBD1 rests on TCRdb alone, since no DNA is present to check it. Germline values: CDR1 SQVTM, CDR2 ANQGSEA. The CDR3 is 15 amino acids. CDR3 residues: CSAAPEITGRETQYF.